This TCR beta chain was recorded in a study of regulatory T cells in long-lasting Graves disease. Study information: Less than 3 months of antithyroid drugs had been taken by newly diagnosed Graves' patients. Overall study findings and caveats: Among the persistent patients, fewer than 3,500 public clonotypes were shared, more than the approximately 1,000 shared among new patients. Persistent Graves' patients showed less TCR diversity than newly diagnosed ones.

Time point noted: newly diagnosed GD, antithyroid drugs for less than 3 months. The authors made the TCR library using RNA they extracted from PBMCs. TCR beta libraries were built with iRepertoire HTBI primers and Arm-PCR of CDR3 regions. In the original analysis: Samples jointly harbored 60 to 70 TRBV and approximately 15 TRBJ segments. TCRdb processed the multiplex PCR reads anew with MiXCR; each CDR3 protein has one entry. In this record, the V and J calls reflect TCRdb's handling and not the investigators' own analysis. Of about 320,000 distinct CDR3 sequences listed, approximately 20% are singletons. The J segment lost 7 bases and the V segment lost 3 bases, leaving 10 bases of the junction unmatched. The germline CDR1 and CDR2 sequences are LGHNT and FRNRAP. The CDR3 loop spans 17 amino acids. This clonotype came up many times. Its antigen remains unknown.

Sequenced material: peripheral blood mononuclear cells (PBMCs), taken at new diagnosis, from a patient treated with antithyroid drugs. The sequence was collected from a female donor with Graves disease. The V and J genes are TRBV12-5 and TRBJ2-1; the match to TRBD2 covers 12 bases. The CDR3 sequence: CASGFPRLAGAGNEQFF. DNA for the CDR3: TGTGCTAGTGGTTTTCCGCGACTAGCGGGAGCCGGTAATGAGCAGTTCTTC. The complete variable domain, with remaining parts taken from reference TRBV12-5 and TRBJ2-1, reads DARVTQTPRHKVTEMGQEVTMRCQPILGHNTVFWYRQTMMQGLELLAYFRNRAPLDDSGMPKDRFSAEMPDATLATLKIQPSEPRDSAVYFCASGFPRLAGAGNEQFFGPGTRLTVL.